The 14 T cell receptor beta chains given below trace back to one sample, sequenced in a study of beta chain features in type 1 diabetes. Study conclusions and caveats: Significant though moderate, a shortening of TCRB CDR3s appeared in all four CD4+ subsets of Type 1 diabetes patients.

Their antigen targets remain unknown. The study reverse transcribed the entire isolated RNA, so it sequenced expressed TCRB transcripts. The repertoire was sequenced with immunoSEQ multiplex PCR; TCRdb's copy has only in-frame clones and lacks some. The sample lists fewer than 18,000 clones, less than 85% occurring once. The sample was stem cell memory CD4+ T cells from blood. The source is a woman aged 18-29 years with type 1 diabetes.

In its sample, this clone was seen once. The chain employs TRBV2 and TRBJ2-3; D remains ambiguous. Germline V CDR1 and CDR2: SNHLY, FYNNEI. The ends were cut back, 5 bases at V and 0 bases at J, with 15 bases in the middle. This CDR3 spans 16 amino acids. CDR3 region: CASSNSNGGSTDTQYF. DNA of the CDR3: TGTGCCAGCAGTAACTCGAATGGCGGTAGCACAGATACGCAGTATTTT.

About this clone: One end of the junction varies from germline; a read error may be responsible. The V call is TRBV27, the J call TRBJ2-7, with a tentative D call TRBD2 (6 bases). This CDR3 is built from 11 residues. Germline V CDR1 and CDR2: MNHEY, SMNVEV (reference sequence). The CDR3 region has the DNA TGTGCCAGCCGTTGGGACCGGGAGTCTTTCTTC. It is translated as CASRWDRESFF.

This clone was observed a few times. The J gene is TRBJ2-5, the V gene TRBV2; possibly TRBD2 for D (6 bases). CDR3 size: 14 residues. V was clipped by 6 bases and J by 5 bases, with 16 bases between them. Looked up from germline, CDR1 is SNHLY and CDR2 is FYNNEI. DNA for the CDR3: TGTGCCAGCAGGCCCAGGAGGGGTCAGGAGACCCAGTACTTC. Translating it yields CASRPRRGQETQYF.

This chain links TRBV6-5 with TRBJ2-5; perhaps TRBD2 as D (6 bases). The germline V gene encodes CDR1 MNHEY and CDR2 SVGAGI. The V gene lost 6 bases and the J gene lost 2 bases, with 13 bases spanning the gap. The CDR3 extends over 14 amino acids. The CDR3 spells CASRRGGSQETQYF. DNA for the CDR3: TGTGCCAGCAGAAGGGGAGGAAGTCAAGAGACCCAGTACTTC.

The rearrangement links TRBV7-8 to TRBJ2-2, with 14 positions matching TRBD2. CDR1 and CDR2 from the germline V gene are SGHVS and FQNEAQ. This CDR3 is 17 amino acids long. Unmatched junction bases numbered 5, after V lost 3 bases and J lost 5 bases. CDR3 amino acids: CASSLTSGRAWTGELFF. The CDR3 coding sequence is TGTGCCAGCAGCTTGACTAGCGGGAGGGCCTGGACCGGGGAGCTGTTTTTT.

The V call is TRBV29-1, the J call TRBJ1-4; perhaps TRBD1 as D (5 bases). V was trimmed by 7 bases and J by 3 bases, leaving 15 bases between them. Per germline, CDR1 SQVTM and CDR2 ANQGSEA. CDR3 length equals 14 residues. CDR3: CSASKAGANEKLFF. CDR3 DNA sequence: TGCAGCGCAAGTAAGGCGGGGGCTAATGAAAAACTGTTTTTT.

The chain recombines TRBV27 with TRBJ1-1; 9 nucleotides line up with TRBD1. Germline V gene data show CDR1 as MNHEY and CDR2 as SMNVEV (reference sequence). This CDR3 has 16 amino acids. V lost 6 bases and J lost 1; bases outside the gene matches: 9. In DNA, the CDR3 is TGTGCCAGCAGAACCATACAGGGGGCCAGGAACACTGAAGCTTTCTTT. Its protein is CASRTIQGARNTEAFF.

This clone was seen more than once but under ten times. The CDR3 loop is CASRPIGGTEAFF. CDR3 coding DNA: TGTGCCAGCAGGCCCATAGGAGGCACTGAAGCTTTCTTT. The rearrangement links TRBV5-5 to TRBJ1-1; D is uncertain. The CDR3 is 13 amino acids. The V and J ends lost 5 bases and 4 bases respectively, with 12 bases between them. Germline V CDR1 and CDR2: SGHKS, YYEKEE (reference sequence).

The chain couples TRBV7-9 to TRBJ1-2; D is perhaps TRBD1 (6 bases). The CDR3 contains 16 residues. The germline V gene encodes CDR1 SEHNR and CDR2 FQNEAQ (reference sequence). V shed 5 bases and J shed 3 bases, with 19 bases lying between them. This CDR3 reads CASSLGLAGGHYGYTF. In nucleotides, the CDR3 is TGTGCCAGCAGCCTAGGGCTGGCGGGGGGCCACTATGGCTACACCTTC.

This clone came up once. The V call is TRBV28, the J call TRBJ1-2; D may be TRBD1 (6 bases). The CDR3 is made up of 11 amino acids. Trimming shortened V by 4 bases and J by 6 bases, and 6 bases separated the two germline ends. CDR1 MDHEN and CDR2 SYDVKM come from the germline V gene. The CDR3 sequence: CASSYRDGYTF. CDR3 DNA sequence: TGTGCCAGCAGTTACAGGGATGGCTACACCTTC.

J is TRBJ2-1 and V is TRBV28, with 11 bases matching TRBD2. With 3 bases clipped from V and 5 bases from J, the junction kept 12 bases outside the gene matches. The V gene's germline CDR1 is MDHEN and CDR2 SYDVKM. The CDR3 loop spans 18 amino acids. The CDR3 protein is CASSFPRISGRAHNEQFF. The CDR3, as DNA: TGTGCCAGCAGTTTCCCGAGAATTAGCGGGAGGGCCCACAATGAGCAGTTCTTC.

V usage is TRBV10-3 and J usage is TRBJ1-1; D not certain. Germline lookup yields CDR1 ENHRY and CDR2 SYGVKD. Trimming removed 3 bases from V and 0 bases from J, with 8 bases in between. The CDR3 contains 14 residues. The CDR3 nucleotides are TGTGCCATCAGTGAACGACAACTGAACACTGAAGCTTTCTTT. Translated: CAISERQLNTEAFF.

This chain links TRBV10-3 with TRBJ2-1; 8 bases fit TRBD2. The CDR3 consists of 17 residues. With 4 bases clipped from V and 6 bases from J, the junction kept 14 bases outside the gene matches. Germline V gene data show CDR1 as ENHRY and CDR2 as SYGVKD. The CDR3 DNA reads TGTGCCATCAGTGGGGGGACTAGGGGGACACAGGGCAATGAGCAGTTCTTC. It encodes CAISGGTRGTQGNEQFF.

This clone was seen a few times. The chain carries TRBV18 and TRBJ2-5; the D gene is possibly TRBD1 (6 bases). CDR3 size: 14 residues. CDR1 is KGHSH, CDR2 LQKENI, per germline. Trimming cost V 3 bases and J 1 base, with 9 bases left between them. CDR3 nucleotide sequence: TGTGCCAGCTCACCCGACAGGAGCCAAGAGACCCAGTACTTC. Translation gives CASSPDRSQETQYF.